The sequence of this T cell receptor beta chain was determined in a study of blood T cell repertoires in COVID-19. Study-wide background: Whether acute or convalescent, the COVID-19 samples came from the United States, Italy and Spain.

CDR3 size: 13 residues. J gave up 7 bases and V 4 bases, and 6 bases lay outside the gene matches. Per the germline V gene, CDR1 is SNHLY and CDR2 is FYNNEI. TCRdb's table, derived via immunoSEQ multiplex PCR, lists solely in-frame clones and lacks some. The repertoire includes 140,000 to 150,000 clones, 80% of them detected once, and approximately 12% sits in the top ten. This clonotype was obtained from a man aged 60-69 years with active or convalescent COVID-19. The J gene is TRBJ2-5, the V gene TRBV2; TRBD2 matches 7 bases. What was sequenced was peripheral blood. CDR3 protein: CASSVGLGGTQYF. The DNA for the CDR3 is TGTGCCAGCAGTGTAGGACTAGGCGGGACCCAGTACTTC.